This paragraph reports one T cell receptor beta chain. The data are from a study of blood T cell repertoires in COVID-19. Study details: The cDNA or gDNA used as material had been derived from T cells, B-cell-depleted T cells, or PBMCs.

V shed 3 bases and J shed 10 bases, with 16 bases lying between them. This CDR3 is 14 amino acids long. Germline V CDR1 and CDR2: LGHDT, YNNKEL (reference sequence). In the original analysis: Cell counts per sample came from amplifying reference gene primers. The assay was immunoSEQ multiplex PCR, and TCRdb's table has in-frame clones only and misses some. V, J and clone size are taken as reported in that table, and D and trimming were inferred from the DNA itself. The table lists some 180,000 clones, 85% to 90% of them singletons. The sequencing sample was made of peripheral blood. The chain employs TRBV3-1 (or the pseudogene TRBV3-2) and TRBJ2-1; D might be TRBD2 (6 bases). This receptor was identified in a man aged 65 to 85 with active or convalescent COVID-19. For the CDR3, the DNA is TGTGCCAGCAGCCACCCCGGGTCGGGAGTCGAGCAGTTCTTC. Amino acids: CASSHPGSGVEQFF.